This TCR beta chain was sequenced in a study of T cell repertoires in cytomegalovirus infection (dated by TCRdb to between 2018 and 2021). At the level of the whole study: The HLA type of each donor mattered for the analysis, because public TCR beta signatures pointed to carriage of CMV infection along with the matching HLA type.

What the work shows at the level of the full study, not this receptor alone: The ex vivo response was dominated by HLA-C-restricted CMV-specific TCR beta clonotypes, and the single most frequent clonotype in two of eight donors was supplied by these HLA-C-restricted clonotypes. Carriers of CMV infection plus the relevant HLA type were discriminated by the cumulative frequency of public TCR beta family members in the study cohort and in an independent roughly 400-donor cohort.

Instrument used: Illumina HiSeq 1500. TCRdb handled the public reads itself, with Q25 trimming in fastp and clone calling in MiXCR, and kept productive beta chains. Every entry covers one CDR3 protein and lists the most common genes and DNA from its rows. The sample has approximately 500,000 distinct CDR3 sequences on record, roughly 10% of them singletons. In total, the top ten clones hold about 9.4% of the sample. The CDR3 runs 16 residues from the cysteine to the phenylalanine. The kept DNA is CDR3 alone, 48 bases in frame from the first base. After removal of 7 bases from V and 4 bases from J, the junction retains 7 bases not matched to a gene. CDR1 is given as LNHDA and CDR2 as SQIVND, both from the germline V gene (reference sequence). This clonotype has ten or more counts. It has no known antigen specificity. Within one base of it there is no much larger clone, and no base qualities were kept.

The V gene is TRBV19 and the J gene is TRBJ1-4, with 12 middle bases fitting TRBD1. Material: PBMCs. The receptor comes from a human donor in good health (CMV status not recorded). Some clones in this sample may be carry-over from other donors' samples. Here is the DNA: TGTGCCAGTACCCCAGGGACAGGGGGCTTTAATGAAAAACTGTTTTTT. This codes for CASTPGTGGFNEKLFF.